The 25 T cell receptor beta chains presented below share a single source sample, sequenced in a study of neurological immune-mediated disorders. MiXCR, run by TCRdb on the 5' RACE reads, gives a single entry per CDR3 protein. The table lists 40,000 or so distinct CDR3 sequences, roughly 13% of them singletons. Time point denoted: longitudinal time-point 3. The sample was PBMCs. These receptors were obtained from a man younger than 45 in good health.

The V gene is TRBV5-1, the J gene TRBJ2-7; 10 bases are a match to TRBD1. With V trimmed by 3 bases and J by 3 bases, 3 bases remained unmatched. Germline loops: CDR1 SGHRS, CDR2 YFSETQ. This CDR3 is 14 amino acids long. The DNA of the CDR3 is TGCGCCAGCAGCTGGACAGGGGGGGGCTACGAGCAGTACTTC. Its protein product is CASSWTGGGYEQYF.

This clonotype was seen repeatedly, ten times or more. The CDR3 protein is CASRPSGTVSNEQFF. The CDR3, as DNA: TGCGCCAGCAGACCTAGCGGGACAGTAAGCAATGAGCAGTTCTTC. This chain uses TRBV5-1 with TRBJ2-1, with 9 bases identical to TRBD2. CDR1 and CDR2 (germline): SGHRS, YFSETQ. Unmatched junction bases numbered 9, after V lost 5 bases and J lost 6 bases. The CDR3 is made up of 15 amino acids.

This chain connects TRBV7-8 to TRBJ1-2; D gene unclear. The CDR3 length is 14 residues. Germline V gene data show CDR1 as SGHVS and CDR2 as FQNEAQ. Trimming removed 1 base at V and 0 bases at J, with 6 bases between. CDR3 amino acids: CASSLGAANYGYTF. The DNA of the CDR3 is TGTGCCAGCAGCTTAGGCGCAGCTAACTATGGCTACACCTTC.

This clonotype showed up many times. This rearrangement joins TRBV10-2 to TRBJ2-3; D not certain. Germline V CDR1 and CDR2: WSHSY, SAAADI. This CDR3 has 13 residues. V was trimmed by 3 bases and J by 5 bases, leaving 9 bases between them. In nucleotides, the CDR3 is TGCGCCAGCAGTGACCCCCCGTTAGATACGCAGTATTTT. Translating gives CASSDPPLDTQYF.

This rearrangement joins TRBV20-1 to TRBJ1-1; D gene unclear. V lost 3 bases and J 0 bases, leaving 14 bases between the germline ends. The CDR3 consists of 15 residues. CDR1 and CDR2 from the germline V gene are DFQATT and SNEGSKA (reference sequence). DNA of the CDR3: TGCAGTGCTAGCGGAGGAATGGGCATGAACACTGAAGCTTTCTTT. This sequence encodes CSASGGMGMNTEAFF.

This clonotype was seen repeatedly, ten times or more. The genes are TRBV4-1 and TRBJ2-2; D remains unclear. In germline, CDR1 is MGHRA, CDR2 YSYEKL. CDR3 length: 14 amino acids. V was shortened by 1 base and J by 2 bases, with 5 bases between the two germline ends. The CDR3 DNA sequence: TGCGCCAGCAGCCAAGGGCCAAACACCGGGGAGCTGTTTTTT. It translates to CASSQGPNTGELFF.

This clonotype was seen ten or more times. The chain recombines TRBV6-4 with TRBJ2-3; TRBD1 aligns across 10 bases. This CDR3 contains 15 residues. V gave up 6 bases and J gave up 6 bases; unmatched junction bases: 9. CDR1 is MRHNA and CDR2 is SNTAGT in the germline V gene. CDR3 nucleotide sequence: TGTGCCAGCAGCTCGACAGGGGGCGGAGGCGATACGCAGTATTTT. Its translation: CASSSTGGGGDTQYF.

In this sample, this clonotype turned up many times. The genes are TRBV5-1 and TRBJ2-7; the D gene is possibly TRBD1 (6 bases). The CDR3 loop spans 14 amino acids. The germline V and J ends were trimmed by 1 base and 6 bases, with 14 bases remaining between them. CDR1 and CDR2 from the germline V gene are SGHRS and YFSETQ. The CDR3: CASSLSRDKGEQYF. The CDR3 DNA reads TGCGCCAGCAGCTTGTCCCGGGACAAAGGCGAGCAGTACTTC.

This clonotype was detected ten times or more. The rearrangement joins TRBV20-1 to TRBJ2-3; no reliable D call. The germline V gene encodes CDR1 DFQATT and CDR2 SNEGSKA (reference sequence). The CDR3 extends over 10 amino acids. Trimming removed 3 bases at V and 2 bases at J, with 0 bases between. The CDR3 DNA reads TGCAGTGCTAGCACAGATACGCAGTATTTT. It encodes CSASTDTQYF.

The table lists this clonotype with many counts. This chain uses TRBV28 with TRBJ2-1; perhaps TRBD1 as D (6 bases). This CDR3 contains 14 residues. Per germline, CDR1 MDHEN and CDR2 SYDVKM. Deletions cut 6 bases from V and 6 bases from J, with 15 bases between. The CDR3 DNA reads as TGTGCCAGCAGGATCCAGGGGATAGTCAATGAGCAGTTCTTC. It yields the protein CASRIQGIVNEQFF.

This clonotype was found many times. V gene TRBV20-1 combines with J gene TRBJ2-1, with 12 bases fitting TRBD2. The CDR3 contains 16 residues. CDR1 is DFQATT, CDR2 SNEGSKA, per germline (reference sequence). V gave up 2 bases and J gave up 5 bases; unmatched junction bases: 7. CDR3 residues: CSARMPSGRGDNEQFF. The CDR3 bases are TGCAGTGCTAGAATGCCTAGCGGGAGGGGGGACAATGAGCAGTTCTTC.

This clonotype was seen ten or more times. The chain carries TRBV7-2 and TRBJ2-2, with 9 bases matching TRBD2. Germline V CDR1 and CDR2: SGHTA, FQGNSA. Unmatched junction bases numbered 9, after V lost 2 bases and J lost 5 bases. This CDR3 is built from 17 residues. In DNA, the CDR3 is TGTGCCAGCAGCTTATTATTCGCGGGAGGGAGGACCGGGGAGCTGTTTTTT. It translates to CASSLLFAGGRTGELFF. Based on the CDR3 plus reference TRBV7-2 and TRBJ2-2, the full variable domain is GAGVSQSPSNKVTEKGKDVELRCDPISGHTALYWYRQSLGQGLEFLIYFQGNSAPDKSGLPSDRFSAERTGGSVSTLTIQRTQQEDSAVYLCASSLLFAGGRTGELFFGEGSRLTVL.

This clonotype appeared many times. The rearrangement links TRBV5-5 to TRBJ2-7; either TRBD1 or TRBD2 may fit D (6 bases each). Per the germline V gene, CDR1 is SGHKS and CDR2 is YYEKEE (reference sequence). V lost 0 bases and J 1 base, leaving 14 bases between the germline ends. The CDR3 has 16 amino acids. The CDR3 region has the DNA TGTGCCAGCAGCTTGGAAGGGGGGCAGTGGTCCTACGAGCAGTACTTC. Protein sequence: CASSLEGGQWSYEQYF.

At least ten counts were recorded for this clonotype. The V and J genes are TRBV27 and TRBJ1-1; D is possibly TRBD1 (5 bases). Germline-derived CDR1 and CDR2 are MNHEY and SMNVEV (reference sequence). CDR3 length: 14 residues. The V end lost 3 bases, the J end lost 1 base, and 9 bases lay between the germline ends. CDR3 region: CASSFSGTNTEAFF. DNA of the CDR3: TGTGCCAGCAGTTTCTCGGGGACGAACACTGAAGCTTTCTTT.

In DNA form, the CDR3 reads TGCAGCGTAATGGGACAGGGAGATTGGTACGAGCAGTACTTC. Residues: CSVMGQGDWYEQYF. J is TRBJ2-7 and V is TRBV29-1; 9 positions agree with TRBD1. V lost 6 bases, J lost 4 bases, and 10 bases stayed unmatched. The V gene's germline CDR1 is SQVTM and CDR2 ANQGSEA. CDR3 size: 14 residues.

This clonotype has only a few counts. The CDR3 sequence is CSVLTGVRNQPQHF. DNA of the CDR3: TGCAGCGTGCTTACAGGGGTTAGGAATCAGCCCCAGCATTTT. The genes are TRBV29-1 and TRBJ1-5; 7 bases map to TRBD1. CDR3 length: 14 residues. The germline V gene has CDR1 SQVTM and CDR2 ANQGSEA. The junction had 9 bases not matched to a gene; V was cut back by 6 bases and J by 4 bases.

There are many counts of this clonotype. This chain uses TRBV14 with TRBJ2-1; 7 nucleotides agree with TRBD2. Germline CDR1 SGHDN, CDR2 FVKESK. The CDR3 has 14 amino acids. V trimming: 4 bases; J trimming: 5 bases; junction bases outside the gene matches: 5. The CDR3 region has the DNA TGTGCCAGCAGCCCTCAGCGGGATAACAATGAGCAGTTCTTC. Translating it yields CASSPQRDNNEQFF.

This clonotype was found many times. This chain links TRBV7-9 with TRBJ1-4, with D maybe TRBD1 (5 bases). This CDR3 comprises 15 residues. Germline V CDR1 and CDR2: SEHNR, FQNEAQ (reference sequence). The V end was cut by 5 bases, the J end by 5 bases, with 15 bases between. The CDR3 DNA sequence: TGTGCCAGCAGCCGAACAGGCTTGGGAAATGAAAAACTGTTTTTT. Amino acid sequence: CASSRTGLGNEKLFF.

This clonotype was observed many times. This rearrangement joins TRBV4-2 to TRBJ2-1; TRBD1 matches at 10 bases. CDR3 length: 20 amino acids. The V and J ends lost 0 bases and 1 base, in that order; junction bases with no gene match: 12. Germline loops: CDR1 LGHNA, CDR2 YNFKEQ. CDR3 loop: CASSQEPLMTGGASYNEQFF. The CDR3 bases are TGTGCCAGCAGCCAAGAGCCCCTTATGACAGGGGGCGCATCCTACAATGAGCAGTTCTTC.

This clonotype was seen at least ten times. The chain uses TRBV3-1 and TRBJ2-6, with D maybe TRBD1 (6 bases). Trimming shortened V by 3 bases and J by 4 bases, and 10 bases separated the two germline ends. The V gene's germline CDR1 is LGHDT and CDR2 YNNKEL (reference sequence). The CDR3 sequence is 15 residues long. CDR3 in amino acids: CASSHLGAGANVLTF. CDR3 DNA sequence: TGTGCCAGCAGCCATTTGGGGGCCGGGGCCAACGTCCTGACTTTC.

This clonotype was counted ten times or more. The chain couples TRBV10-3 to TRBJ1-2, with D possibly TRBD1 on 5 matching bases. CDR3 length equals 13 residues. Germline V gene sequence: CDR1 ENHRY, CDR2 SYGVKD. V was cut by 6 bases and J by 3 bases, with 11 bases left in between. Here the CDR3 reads CAIREGQDYGYTF. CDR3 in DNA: TGTGCCATCAGGGAAGGACAAGACTATGGCTACACCTTC.

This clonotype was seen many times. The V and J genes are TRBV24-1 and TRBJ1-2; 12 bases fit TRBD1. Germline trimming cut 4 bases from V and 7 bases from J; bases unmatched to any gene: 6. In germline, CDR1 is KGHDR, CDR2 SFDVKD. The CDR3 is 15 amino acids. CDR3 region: CATSDYRDRGLGYTF. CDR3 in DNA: TGTGCCACCAGTGACTACAGGGACAGGGGGCTTGGCTACACCTTC.

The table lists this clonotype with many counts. The CDR3 bases are TGTGCCAGCAGTGAATCGGGAAGTGAACCCAATTCACCCCTCCACTTT. Its translation: CASSESGSEPNSPLHF. The chain recombines TRBV6-4 with TRBJ1-6; unclear D gene. From germline, CDR1 is MRHNA and CDR2 SNTAGT. V was clipped by 3 bases and J by 7 bases, with 16 bases between them. The CDR3 sequence is 16 residues long.

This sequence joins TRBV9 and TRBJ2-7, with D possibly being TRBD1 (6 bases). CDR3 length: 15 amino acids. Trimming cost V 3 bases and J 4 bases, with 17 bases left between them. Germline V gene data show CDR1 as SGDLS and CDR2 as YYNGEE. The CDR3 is CASSATPGHGYEQYF. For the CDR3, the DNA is TGTGCCAGCAGCGCGACCCCGGGACACGGGTACGAGCAGTACTTC. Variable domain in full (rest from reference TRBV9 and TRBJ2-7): DSGVTQTPKHLITATGQRVTLRCSPRSGDLSVYWYQQSLDQGLQFLIQYYNGEERAKGNILERFSAQQFPDLHSELNLSSLELGDSALYFCASSATPGHGYEQYFGPGTRLTVT.

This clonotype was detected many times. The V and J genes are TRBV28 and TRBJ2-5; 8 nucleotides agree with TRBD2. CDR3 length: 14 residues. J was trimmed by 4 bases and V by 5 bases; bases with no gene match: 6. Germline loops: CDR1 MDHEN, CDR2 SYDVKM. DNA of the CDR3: TGTGCCAGCAGTCTCCACCGGGGGGGAGAGACCCAGTACTTC. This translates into CASSLHRGGETQYF.